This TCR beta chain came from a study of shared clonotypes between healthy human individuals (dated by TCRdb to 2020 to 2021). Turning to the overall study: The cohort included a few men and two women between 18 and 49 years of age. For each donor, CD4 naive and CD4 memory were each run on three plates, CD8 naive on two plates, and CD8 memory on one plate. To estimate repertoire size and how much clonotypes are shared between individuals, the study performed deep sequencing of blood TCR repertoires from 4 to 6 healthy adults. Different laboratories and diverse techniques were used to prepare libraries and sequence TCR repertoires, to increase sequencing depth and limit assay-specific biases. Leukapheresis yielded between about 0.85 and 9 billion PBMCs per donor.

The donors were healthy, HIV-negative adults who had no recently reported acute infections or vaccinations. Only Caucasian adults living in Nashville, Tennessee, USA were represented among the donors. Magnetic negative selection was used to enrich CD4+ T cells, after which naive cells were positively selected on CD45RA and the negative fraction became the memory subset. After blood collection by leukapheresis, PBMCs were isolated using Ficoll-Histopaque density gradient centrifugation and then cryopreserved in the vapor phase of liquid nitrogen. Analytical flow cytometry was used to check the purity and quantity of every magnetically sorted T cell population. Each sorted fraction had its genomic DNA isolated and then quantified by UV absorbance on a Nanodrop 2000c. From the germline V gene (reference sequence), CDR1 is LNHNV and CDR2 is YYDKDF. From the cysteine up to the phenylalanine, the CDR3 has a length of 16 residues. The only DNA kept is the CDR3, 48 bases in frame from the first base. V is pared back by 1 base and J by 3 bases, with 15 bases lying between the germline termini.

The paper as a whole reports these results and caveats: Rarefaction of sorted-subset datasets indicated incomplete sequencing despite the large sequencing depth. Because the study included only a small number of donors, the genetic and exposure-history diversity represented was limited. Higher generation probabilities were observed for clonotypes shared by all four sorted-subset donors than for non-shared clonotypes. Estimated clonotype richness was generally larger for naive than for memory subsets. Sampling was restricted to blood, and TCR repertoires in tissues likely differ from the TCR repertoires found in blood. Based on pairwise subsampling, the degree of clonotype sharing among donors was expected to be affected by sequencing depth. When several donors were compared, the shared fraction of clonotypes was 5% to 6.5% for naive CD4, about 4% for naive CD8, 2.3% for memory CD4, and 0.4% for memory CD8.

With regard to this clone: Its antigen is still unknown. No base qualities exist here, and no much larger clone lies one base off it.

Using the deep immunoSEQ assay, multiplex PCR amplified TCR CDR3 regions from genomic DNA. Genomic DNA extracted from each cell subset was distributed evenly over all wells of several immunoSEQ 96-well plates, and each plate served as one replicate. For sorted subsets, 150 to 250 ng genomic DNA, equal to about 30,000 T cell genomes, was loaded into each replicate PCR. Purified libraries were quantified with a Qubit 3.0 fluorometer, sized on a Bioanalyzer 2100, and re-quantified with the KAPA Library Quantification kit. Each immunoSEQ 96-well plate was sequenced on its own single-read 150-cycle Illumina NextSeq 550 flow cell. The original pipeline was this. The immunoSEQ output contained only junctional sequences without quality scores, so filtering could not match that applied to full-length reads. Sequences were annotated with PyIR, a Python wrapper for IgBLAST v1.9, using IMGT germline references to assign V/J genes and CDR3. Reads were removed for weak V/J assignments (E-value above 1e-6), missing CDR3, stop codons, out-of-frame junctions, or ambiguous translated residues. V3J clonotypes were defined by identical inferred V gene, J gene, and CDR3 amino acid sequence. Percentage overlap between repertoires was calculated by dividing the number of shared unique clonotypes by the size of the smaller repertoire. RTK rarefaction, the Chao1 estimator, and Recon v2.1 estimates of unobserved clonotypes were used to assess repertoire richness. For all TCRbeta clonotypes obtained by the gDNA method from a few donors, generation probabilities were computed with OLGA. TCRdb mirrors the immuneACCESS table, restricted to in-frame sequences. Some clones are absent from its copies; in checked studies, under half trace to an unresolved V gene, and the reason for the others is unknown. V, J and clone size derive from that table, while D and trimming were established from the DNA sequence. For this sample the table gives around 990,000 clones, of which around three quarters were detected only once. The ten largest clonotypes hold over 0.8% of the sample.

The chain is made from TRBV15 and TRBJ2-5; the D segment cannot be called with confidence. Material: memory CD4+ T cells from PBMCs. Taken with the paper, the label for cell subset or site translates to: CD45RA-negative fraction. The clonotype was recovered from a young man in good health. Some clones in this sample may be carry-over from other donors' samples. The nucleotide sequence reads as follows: TGTGCCACCAGCAGAGTAGGGAAAAAGGTTGAAGAGACCCAGTACTTC. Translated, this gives CATSRVGKKVEETQYF.